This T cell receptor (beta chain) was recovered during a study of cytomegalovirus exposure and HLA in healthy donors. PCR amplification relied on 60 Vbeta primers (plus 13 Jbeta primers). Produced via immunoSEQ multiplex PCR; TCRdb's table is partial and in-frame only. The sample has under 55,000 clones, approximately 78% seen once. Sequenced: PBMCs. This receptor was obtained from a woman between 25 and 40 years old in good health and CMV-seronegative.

In DNA, the CDR3 is TGTGCCAGCAGTTTCGGGGACAGAAATCAGCCCCAGCATTTT. Protein product: CASSFGDRNQPQHF. The chain couples TRBV28 to TRBJ1-5; 7 bases fit TRBD1. The CDR3 has 14 amino acids. The germline V gene has CDR1 MDHEN and CDR2 SYDVKM. Germline trimming cut 3 bases from V and 4 bases from J; bases unmatched to any gene: 3.